The sequence of this TCR beta chain was determined in a study of cytomegalovirus exposure and HLA in healthy donors. This CDR3 has 12 residues. V shed 5 bases and J shed 8 bases, with 9 bases lying between them. Per the germline V gene, CDR1 is MNHEY and CDR2 is SVGAGI. Vbeta (60) and Jbeta (13) primers were used in the PCR. Only in-frame clones appear in the TCRdb table, and some are missing; sequencing was by immunoSEQ multiplex PCR. The table records some 83,000 clones, more than 70% of them present only once. The sample consisted of PBMCs. The chain recombines TRBV6-5 with TRBJ1-4; D unresolved. The source is a man aged 55 to 70 in good health and CMV-seronegative. CDR3 sequence (DNA): TGTGCCAGCAGTGAAATTAGCGAAAAACTGTTTTTT. It yields the protein CASSEISEKLFF.